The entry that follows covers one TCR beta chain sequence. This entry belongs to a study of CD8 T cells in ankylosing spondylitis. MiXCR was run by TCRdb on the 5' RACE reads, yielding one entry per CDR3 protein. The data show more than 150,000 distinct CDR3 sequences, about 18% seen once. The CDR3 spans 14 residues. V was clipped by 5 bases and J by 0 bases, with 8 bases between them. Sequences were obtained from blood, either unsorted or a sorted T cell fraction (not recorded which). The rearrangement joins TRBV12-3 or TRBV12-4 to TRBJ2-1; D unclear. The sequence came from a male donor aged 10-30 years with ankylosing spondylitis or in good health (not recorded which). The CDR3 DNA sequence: TGTGCCAGCAGTCCTTTTGGCTCCTACAATGAGCAGTTCTTC. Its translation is CASSPFGSYNEQFF.